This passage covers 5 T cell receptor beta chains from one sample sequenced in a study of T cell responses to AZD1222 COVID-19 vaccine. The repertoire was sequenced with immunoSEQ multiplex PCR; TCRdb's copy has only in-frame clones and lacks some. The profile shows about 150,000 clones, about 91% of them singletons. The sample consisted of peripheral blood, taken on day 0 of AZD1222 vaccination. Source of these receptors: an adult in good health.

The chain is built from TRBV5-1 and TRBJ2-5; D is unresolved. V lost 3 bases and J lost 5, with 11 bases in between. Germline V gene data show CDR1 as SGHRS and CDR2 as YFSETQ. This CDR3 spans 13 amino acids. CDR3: CASSSGLAETQYF. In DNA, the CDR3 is TGCGCCAGCAGCTCGGGCTTGGCGGAGACCCAGTACTTC.

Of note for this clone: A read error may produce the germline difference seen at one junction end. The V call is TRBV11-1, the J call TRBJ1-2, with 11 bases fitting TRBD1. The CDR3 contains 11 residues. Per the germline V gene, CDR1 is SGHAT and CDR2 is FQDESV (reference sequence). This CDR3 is CASSYPGQGDF. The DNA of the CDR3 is TGTGCCAGCAGCTACCCGGGACAGGGGGACTTC.

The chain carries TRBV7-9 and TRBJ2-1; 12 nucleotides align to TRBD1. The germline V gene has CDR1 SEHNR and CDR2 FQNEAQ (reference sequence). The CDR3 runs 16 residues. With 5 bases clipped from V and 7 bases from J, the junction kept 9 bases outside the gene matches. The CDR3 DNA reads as TGTGCCAGCAGCACCGGGACAGGGGGCAGGGAAAATGAGCAGTTCTTC. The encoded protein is CASSTGTGGRENEQFF.

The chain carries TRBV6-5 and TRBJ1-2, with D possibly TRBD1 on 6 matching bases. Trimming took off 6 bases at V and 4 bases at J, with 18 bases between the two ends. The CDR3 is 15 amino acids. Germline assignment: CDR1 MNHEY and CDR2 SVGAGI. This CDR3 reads CASRTRDRSAYGYTF. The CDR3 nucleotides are TGTGCCAGCAGAACCCGCGACAGGTCCGCCTATGGCTACACCTTC.

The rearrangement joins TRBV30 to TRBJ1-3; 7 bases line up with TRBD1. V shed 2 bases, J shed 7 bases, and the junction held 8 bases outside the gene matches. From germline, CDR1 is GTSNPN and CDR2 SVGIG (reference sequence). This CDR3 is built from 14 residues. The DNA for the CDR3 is TGTGCCTGGAGTCCGGGACAGCTTCGGAACACCATATATTTT. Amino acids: CAWSPGQLRNTIYF. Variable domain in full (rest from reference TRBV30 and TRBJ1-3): SQTIHQWPATLVQPVGSPLSLECTVEGTSNPNLYWYRQAAGRGLQLLFYSVGIGQISSEVPQNLSASRPQDRQFILSSKKLLLSDSGFYLCAWSPGQLRNTIYFGEGSWLTVV.